These 2 T cell receptor beta chains originate from one sample sequenced in a study of blood T cell repertoires in COVID-19. The assay was immunoSEQ multiplex PCR, and TCRdb's table has in-frame clones only and misses some. The repertoire consists of 150,000 to 200,000 clones, with roughly 77% occurring once and the leading ten covering roughly a sixth. Sequenced input: PBMCs or T cells enriched from blood (not recorded which). The receptors derive from a woman between 50 and 59 years old with acute COVID-19.

This clone is a singleton in its sample. The V and J genes are TRBV6-2 or TRBV6-3 and TRBJ1-4; 8 bases are shared with TRBD1. The CDR3 loop spans 16 amino acids. CDR1 MNHEY and CDR2 SVGEGT come from the germline V gene. Trimming took 5 bases from V and 8 from J; bases not matched to a gene: 13. The CDR3 coding sequence is TGTGCCAGCAGTGACAAACGGACAGGGAAAAGGGAAAAACTGTTTTTT. This codes for CASSDKRTGKREKLFF.

This clone has only one observation. J is TRBJ2-1 and V is TRBV28; 9 bases fit TRBD2. Unmatched junction bases numbered 9, after V lost 2 bases and J lost 10 bases. Germline loops: CDR1 MDHEN, CDR2 SYDVKM. The CDR3 is 15 amino acids. This CDR3 is CASSLNRIAGAEQFF. The CDR3 bases are TGTGCCAGCAGTTTAAATCGTATAGCGGGGGCAGAGCAGTTCTTC.